The 27 T cell receptor beta chains below all came from one sample that was sequenced in a study of CD8+ T cells in alopecia areata. Treatment reported: oral pan-JAK inhibitor, 5-10 mg twice daily. Extracted from the samples, RNA was reverse transcribed into cDNA to serve as the sequencing template. Method: immunoSEQ multiplex PCR; TCRdb's copy keeps in-frame clones and lacks some. The sample contains around 97,000 clones, about nine tenths of which appear only once. The source material was CD8+ T cells sorted from blood, sampled at roughly week 30, from a patient treated with tofacitinib. These receptors were collected from a human donor with alopecia areata.

This sequence joins TRBV10-3 and TRBJ2-7, with D possibly being TRBD1 or TRBD2 (5 bases each). The V and J ends lost 8 bases and 2 bases respectively, with 13 bases between them. Germline values: CDR1 ENHRY, CDR2 SYGVKD. This CDR3 is built from 13 residues. CDR3 sequence (DNA): TGTGCCATCGGGGGTGCGGAGACCTACGAGCAGTACTTC. The encoded protein is CAIGGAETYEQYF.

The rearrangement links TRBV30 to TRBJ2-7; tentative D call: TRBD1 (6 bases). Between the trimmed V and J ends, which lost 5 bases and 6 bases, there was a span of 17 bases. Germline loops: CDR1 GTSNPN, CDR2 SVGIG (reference sequence). The CDR3 has 13 amino acids. CDR3 coding DNA: TGTGCCTGGCTACAGGGTGGAGAGGTCGAGCAGTACTTC. Translation gives CAWLQGGEVEQYF. Using reference TRBV30 and TRBJ2-7 for the parts outside the CDR3, the full variable domain is SQTIHQWPATLVQPVGSPLSLECTVEGTSNPNLYWYRQAAGRGLQLLFYSVGIGQISSEVPQNLSASRPQDRQFILSSKKLLLSDSGFYLCAWLQGGEVEQYFGPGTRLTVT.

The V and J genes are TRBV7-9 and TRBJ2-1, with D possibly matching TRBD2 (6 bases). Germline values: CDR1 SEHNR, CDR2 FQNEAQ (reference sequence). The CDR3 contains 16 residues. Deletions cut 0 bases from V and 2 bases from J, with 11 bases between. The DNA of the CDR3 is TGTGCCAGCAGCTTAGCTTTGGGACTCCCCTACAATGAGCAGTTCTTC. It translates to CASSLALGLPYNEQFF.

The rearrangement links TRBV6-5 to TRBJ2-7; D unclear. There are 13 residues in the CDR3. V lost 5 bases, J lost 2 bases, and 10 bases lay in between. Germline CDR1 is MNHEY and CDR2 is SVGAGI. The CDR3 nucleotides are TGTGCCAGCAGTCTGGGCCTCGCCTACGAGCAGTACTTC. Its protein product is CASSLGLAYEQYF.

The chain combines TRBV13 with TRBJ2-1; D is possibly TRBD2 (6 bases). Trimming removed 0 bases from V and 2 bases from J, with 11 bases in between. This CDR3 is 16 amino acids long. Germline-derived CDR1 and CDR2 are PRHDT and FYEKMQ (reference sequence). The CDR3 DNA reads TGTGCCAGCAGCTTAGGCGGGGGTGGAGCCTACAATGAGCAGTTCTTC. Residues: CASSLGGGGAYNEQFF.

The chain has TRBV7-8 and TRBJ2-7, with 7 bases identical to TRBD1. CDR3 length: 12 residues. The germline gives CDR1 SGHVS, CDR2 FQNEAQ. V shed 4 bases and J 7 bases; nucleotides not matched to a gene: 4. CDR3 coding DNA: TGTGCCAGCAGCTCGGGGACAGCTGAGCAGTACTTC. It encodes CASSSGTAEQYF.

V and J are TRBV12-5 and TRBJ2-2; TRBD2 aligns across 13 bases. Trimming at V came to 6 bases and at J to 7 bases, leaving 8 bases not matched to a gene. The CDR3 extends over 16 amino acids. Germline lookup yields CDR1 LGHNT and CDR2 FRNRAP. The CDR3 DNA is TGTGCTAGTGGCACACTAGCGGGAGGGCCCCACGGGGAGCTGTTTTTT. Translation gives CASGTLAGGPHGELFF. The variable domain in full, completed from reference TRBV12-5 and TRBJ2-2, reads DARVTQTPRHKVTEMGQEVTMRCQPILGHNTVFWYRQTMMQGLELLAYFRNRAPLDDSGMPKDRFSAEMPDATLATLKIQPSEPRDSAVYFCASGTLAGGPHGELFFGEGSRLTVL.

The chain couples TRBV7-9 to TRBJ2-2, with 9 positions matching TRBD1. CDR3 length: 17 residues. V trimming: 6 bases; J trimming: 6 bases; junction bases outside the gene matches: 14. The germline CDR1 and CDR2 sequences are SEHNR and FQNEAQ (reference sequence). The CDR3 nucleotides are TGTGCCAGCAGTTACCCCGTGGGACAGGGATCGGCCGGGGAGCTGTTTTTT. Translating it yields CASSYPVGQGSAGELFF.

V usage is TRBV5-1 and J usage is TRBJ2-3; 8 bases agree with TRBD1. Germline V lookup: CDR1 SGHRS, CDR2 YFSETQ. This CDR3 is 15 amino acids long. The junction had 8 bases not matched to a gene; V was cut back by 5 bases and J by 3 bases. The CDR3 DNA is TGCGCCAGCAGTTATCGGACAGGGCGGACAGATACGCAGTATTTT. Amino acid sequence: CASSYRTGRTDTQYF.

The chain employs TRBV23-1 and TRBJ1-5, with D perhaps TRBD1 (6 bases). TRBV23-1 is identified as an open reading frame with a role that is uncertain. The CDR3 is 17 residues long. V was clipped by 0 bases and J by 3 bases, with 15 bases between them. As DNA, the CDR3 is TGCGCCAGCAGTCAATCATTCAGGGGAAGATTCAATCAGCCCCAGCATTTT. This sequence encodes CASSQSFRGRFNQPQHF.

Only one count was recorded for this clone. The chain combines TRBV19 with TRBJ1-1; unclear D gene. This CDR3 contains 14 residues. Per the germline V gene, CDR1 is LNHDA and CDR2 is SQIVND (reference sequence). Trimming cost V 4 bases and J 3 bases, with 12 bases left between them. The DNA for the CDR3 is TGTGCCAGTAGTACCCCTTTGGAGGACACTGAAGCTTTCTTT. Its translation: CASSTPLEDTEAFF.

This clone was seen a single time. The CDR3 DNA sequence: TGTGCCAGCATGGCGGGGGGATACTACAATGAGCAGTTCTTC. Translated, it gives CASMAGGYYNEQFF. The chain joins TRBV7-6 to TRBJ2-1; 8 bases match TRBD2. V lost 7 bases and J lost 3; bases outside the gene matches: 5. The CDR3 length is 14 residues. Germline CDR1 reads SGHVS; CDR2 reads FNYEAQ.

CDR3 region: CASSLDGWGQGTGYTF. The CDR3 bases are TGTGCCAGCAGCTTAGATGGTTGGGGCCAGGGGACCGGCTACACCTTC. J is TRBJ1-2 and V is TRBV11-2, with a tentative D call TRBD1 (6 bases). The CDR3 contains 16 residues. V lost 0 bases and J 8 bases, leaving 19 bases between the germline ends. Germline V gene sequence: CDR1 SGHAT, CDR2 FQNNGV.

The rearrangement links TRBV14 to TRBJ2-7; no firm D call. Trimming left V 0 bases short and J 7 bases short, with 16 bases between. Germline CDR1 SGHDN, CDR2 FVKESK. The CDR3 is 15 residues long. CDR3 loop: CASSQDRYQRDEQYF. CDR3 nucleotides: TGTGCCAGCAGCCAAGACCGATACCAAAGAGATGAGCAGTACTTC.

V gene TRBV27 combines with J gene TRBJ1-3, with TRBD1 matching over 7 bases. With 6 bases clipped from V and 2 bases from J, the junction kept 4 bases outside the gene matches. The CDR3 sequence is 14 residues long. Germline CDR1 reads MNHEY; CDR2 reads SMNVEV (reference sequence). Here the CDR3 DNA reads TGTGCCAGCAGGCTGACAGGGACTGGAAACACCATATATTTT. Protein sequence: CASRLTGTGNTIYF.

This chain connects TRBV14 to TRBJ1-2; 8 bases map to TRBD1. The CDR3 runs 15 residues. Trimming cost V 1 base and J 3 bases; bases outside gene matches: 4. Germline V gene sequence: CDR1 SGHDN, CDR2 FVKESK. CDR3 loop: CASSQGTGWDYGYTF. DNA for the CDR3: TGTGCCAGCAGCCAAGGGACAGGGTGGGACTATGGCTACACCTTC.

This chain uses TRBV4-1 with TRBJ2-7; D is tentatively TRBD1 or TRBD2 (5 bases each). Germline V gene sequence: CDR1 MGHRA, CDR2 YSYEKL. V lost 1 base and J lost 2, with 12 bases in between. There are 15 residues in the CDR3. CDR3 amino acids: CASSQVRDVTYEQYF. DNA for the CDR3: TGCGCCAGCAGCCAAGTCCGGGACGTAACCTACGAGCAGTACTTC.

The chain employs TRBV9 and TRBJ2-7, with no clear D. The CDR3 spans 13 residues. In germline, CDR1 is SGDLS, CDR2 YYNGEE. The V end lost 3 bases, the J end lost 5 bases, and 12 bases lay between the germline ends. The CDR3 coding sequence is TGTGCCAGCAGCGCGACCCCACACCACGAGCAGTACTTC. As protein: CASSATPHHEQYF. Full variable domain (rest looked up from reference TRBV9 and TRBJ2-7): DSGVTQTPKHLITATGQRVTLRCSPRSGDLSVYWYQQSLDQGLQFLIQYYNGEERAKGNILERFSAQQFPDLHSELNLSSLELGDSALYFCASSATPHHEQYFGPGTRLTVT.

The genes are TRBV7-6 and TRBJ2-7; TRBD2 is a possible D gene (5 bases). This CDR3 has 14 residues. V was pared by 7 bases and J by 2 bases, with 15 bases between. Germline V gene data show CDR1 as SGHVS and CDR2 as FNYEAQ. The CDR3 here is CASNSEGRTYEQYF. The CDR3, as DNA: TGTGCCAGCAACTCTGAGGGCAGAACCTACGAGCAGTACTTC.

V and J are TRBV7-9 and TRBJ2-1, with 11 nucleotides matching TRBD2. V trimming: 4 bases; J trimming: 6 bases; junction bases outside the gene matches: 2. The CDR3 length is 14 residues. CDR1 is SEHNR, CDR2 FQNEAQ, per germline (reference sequence). The CDR3 sequence is CASSYGTSGNEQFF. CDR3 in DNA: TGTGCCAGCAGCTACGGGACTAGCGGCAATGAGCAGTTCTTC.

The V and J genes are TRBV29-1 and TRBJ2-7; either TRBD1 or TRBD2 may supply D (5 bases each). The length of the CDR3 is 14 residues. Germline assignment: CDR1 SQVTM and CDR2 ANQGSEA. Trimming took off 2 bases at V and 1 base at J, with 12 bases between the two ends. The CDR3 protein is CSVESTGASYEQYF. CDR3 sequence (DNA): TGCAGCGTTGAATCAACCGGGGCTTCCTACGAGCAGTACTTC.

V usage is TRBV27 and J usage is TRBJ2-5, with no clear D. The V gene's germline CDR1 is MNHEY and CDR2 SMNVEV (reference sequence). CDR3 length: 13 amino acids. Trimming took 5 bases from V and 2 from J, leaving 9 bases between them. CDR3 in amino acids: CASSAGQQETQYF. The CDR3 bases are TGTGCCAGCAGTGCCGGCCAGCAAGAGACCCAGTACTTC.

The J gene is TRBJ2-5, the V gene TRBV27; TRBD1 aligns across 8 bases. The junction had 7 bases not matched to a gene; V was cut back by 2 bases and J by 11 bases. Germline V lookup: CDR1 MNHEY, CDR2 SMNVEV (reference sequence). This CDR3 has 13 amino acids. Here the CDR3 reads CASSLPGGREQYF. CDR3 sequence (DNA): TGTGCCAGCAGTTTACCAGGGGGCCGTGAGCAGTACTTC.

The V call is TRBV6-5, the J call TRBJ2-4; the D call may be TRBD1 or TRBD2 (5 bases each). The CDR3 extends over 10 amino acids. From germline, CDR1 is MNHEY and CDR2 SVGAGI. V gave up 8 bases and J gave up 13 bases, with 12 bases separating them. The CDR3 sequence: CASGRDPQYF. CDR3 nucleotides: TGTGCCAGCGGACGGGACCCGCAGTACTTC.

The J gene is TRBJ2-2, the V gene TRBV9, with unresolved D. The V end was cut by 0 bases, the J end by 6 bases, with 3 bases between. The CDR3 is 12 residues long. Looked up from germline, CDR1 is SGDLS and CDR2 is YYNGEE. For the CDR3, the DNA is TGTGCCAGCAGCGTAGAAGCCGGGGAGCTGTTTTTT. This gives the protein CASSVEAGELFF.

This clone has only one observation. V usage is TRBV29-1 and J usage is TRBJ1-3; TRBD1 might be the D (6 bases). V was shortened by 0 bases and J by 3 bases, with 9 bases between the two germline ends. From germline, CDR1 is SQVTM and CDR2 ANQGSEA. The CDR3 contains 14 residues. CDR3: CSVEEGAVGNTIYF. The CDR3 nucleotides are TGCAGCGTTGAAGAGGGGGCTGTTGGAAACACCATATATTTT.

This clone turned up a few times. V is TRBV5-1 and J is TRBJ2-1, with TRBD2 matching 8 bases. The CDR3 contains 16 residues. Germline V CDR1 and CDR2: SGHRS, YFSETQ. Trimming at V came to 3 bases and at J to 2 bases, leaving 7 bases not matched to a gene. CDR3 in amino acids: CASSSTSGDAYNEQFF. The CDR3 DNA follows: TGCGCCAGCAGCTCAACTAGCGGCGACGCCTACAATGAGCAGTTCTTC.